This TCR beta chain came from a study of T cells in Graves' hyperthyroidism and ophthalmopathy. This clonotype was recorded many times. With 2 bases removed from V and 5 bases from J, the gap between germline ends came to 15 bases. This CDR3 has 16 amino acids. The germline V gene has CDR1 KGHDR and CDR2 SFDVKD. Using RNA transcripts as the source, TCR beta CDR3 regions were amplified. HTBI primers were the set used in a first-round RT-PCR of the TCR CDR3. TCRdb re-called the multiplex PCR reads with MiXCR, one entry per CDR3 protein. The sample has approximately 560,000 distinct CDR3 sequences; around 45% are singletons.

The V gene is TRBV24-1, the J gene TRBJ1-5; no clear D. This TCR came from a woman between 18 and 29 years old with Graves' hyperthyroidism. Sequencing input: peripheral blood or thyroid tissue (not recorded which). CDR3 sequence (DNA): TGTGCCACCAGTGATTCGAGGGCGGGAACTTATCAGCCCCAGCATTTT. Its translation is CATSDSRAGTYQPQHF.